Each of the 8 T cell receptor beta chains below was sequenced from the same sample in a study of T cell responses to AZD1222 COVID-19 vaccine. Clones were sequenced by immunoSEQ multiplex PCR, and TCRdb holds only the in-frame ones, with some missing. This table holds 84,000 or so clones, approximately 90% found once. Material: peripheral blood, obtained on day 0 of AZD1222 vaccination. The receptors stem from an adult in good health.

This clone was counted a single time. The CDR3 bases are TGTGCCTGGAGACAGGGCCATAGCAATCAGCCCCAGCATTTT. Its translation: CAWRQGHSNQPQHF. This sequence joins TRBV30 and TRBJ1-5; D might be TRBD1 (6 bases). The CDR3 totals 14 residues. Trimming left V 3 bases short and J 0 bases short, with 9 bases between. CDR1 and CDR2 from the germline V gene are GTSNPN and SVGIG (reference sequence).

This sequence joins TRBV7-2 and TRBJ2-3; D may match TRBD1 or TRBD2 (6 bases each). Germline V gene data show CDR1 as SGHTA and CDR2 as FQGNSA. The CDR3 extends over 15 amino acids. Trimming took 1 base from V and 2 from J, leaving 10 bases between them. The CDR3 DNA follows: TGTGCCAGCAGCTTAGACGGGGGCCCCACAGATACGCAGTATTTT. It translates to CASSLDGGPTDTQYF.

The rearrangement links TRBV6-4 to TRBJ2-1; D unresolved. The CDR3 has 15 residues. The germline V and J ends were trimmed by 4 bases and 0 bases, with 10 bases remaining between them. CDR1 is MRHNA, CDR2 SNTAGT, per germline. The CDR3 sequence is CASSVELTSYNEQFF. CDR3 nucleotides: TGTGCCAGCAGTGTTGAGCTAACCTCCTACAATGAGCAGTTCTTC.

This clone has more than one count but fewer than ten. V and J are TRBV28 and TRBJ2-7; tentative D call: TRBD1 (6 bases). Germline values: CDR1 MDHEN, CDR2 SYDVKM. Trimming left V 7 bases short and J 6 bases short, with 16 bases between. The CDR3 runs 13 residues. The CDR3 bases are TGTGCCAGCACCATTGGGGGCAGGCTCGAGCAGTACTTC. Its translation: CASTIGGRLEQYF.

This clone was seen once. The chain couples TRBV9 to TRBJ1-6; 9 nucleotides agree with TRBD1. CDR1 is SGDLS, CDR2 YYNGEE, per germline. The CDR3 runs to 14 residues. The J segment lost 14 bases and the V segment lost 0 bases, leaving 6 bases of the junction unmatched. CDR3 nucleotides: TGTGCCAGCAGCGTAGGACAGGGGGTTAGTTCCCTCCACTTT. Translating gives CASSVGQGVSSLHF.

With regard to this clone: Its ends do not fully match the called genes, so a read error is possible. The chain has TRBV6-1 and TRBJ2-7, with 8 bases identical to TRBD1. Germline V gives CDR1 MNHNS, CDR2 SASEGT. The CDR3 has 16 amino acids. CDR3 sequence reads: CASCEAVGDRGHEQYF. The CDR3 bases are TGTGCCAGCTGTGAAGCTGTAGGCGACAGGGGTCACGAGCAGTACTTC.

This sequence joins TRBV28 and TRBJ1-3, with a possible D match to TRBD1 (5 bases). CDR3 size: 14 residues. V was cut by 6 bases and J by 0 bases, with 9 bases left in between. Germline CDR1 reads MDHEN; CDR2 reads SYDVKM. CDR3 coding DNA: TGTGCCAGCAGCAGGGACGTCTCTGGAAACACCATATATTTT. Its translation: CASSRDVSGNTIYF.

The CDR3 DNA sequence: TGTGCCAGCAGTAAAGGGACTCTACGCTCCTACAATGAGCAGTTCTTC. This translates into CASSKGTLRSYNEQFF. V is TRBV6-2 or TRBV6-3 and J is TRBJ2-1, with D tentatively TRBD2 (6 bases). V was pared by 5 bases and J by 0 bases, with 14 bases between. CDR1 MNHEY and CDR2 SVGEGT come from the germline V gene. This CDR3 contains 16 residues.